Below are 22 T cell receptor beta chains sequenced from a single sample in a study of regulatory T cells in long-lasting Graves disease. Combining iRepertoire HTBI primers with Arm-PCR of CDR3 regions, the authors built TCR beta libraries. TCRdb reprocessed the multiplex PCR reads via MiXCR and lists one record per CDR3 protein. Of 400,000 to 500,000 distinct CDR3 sequences in the sample, about 14% were seen once. Time point given: newly diagnosed GD, antithyroid drugs for less than 3 months. RNA extracted from PBMCs served as the sequencing template. The sample was also reused in another study, on T cells in Graves' hyperthyroidism and ophthalmopathy.

Here the sequenced sample was peripheral blood mononuclear cells (PBMCs), taken at new diagnosis, from a patient treated with antithyroid drugs. All receptors come from a woman between 50 and 59 years old with Graves disease.

This chain links TRBV7-2 with TRBJ2-1, with D unresolved. The J call could be wrong; TRBJ2-5 is a better fit for the DNA end. The CDR3 covers 14 residues. Per germline, CDR1 SGHTA and CDR2 FQGNSA. Here the CDR3 DNA reads TGTGCCAGCAGCTTAGATGTAGTCCCGGGGACCCAGTACTTC. Amino acid sequence: CASSLDVVPGTQYF.

This clonotype showed up many times. This chain uses TRBV20-1 with TRBJ2-7; D unresolved. Trimming left V 0 bases short and J 0 bases short, with 12 bases between. Germline lookup yields CDR1 DFQATT and CDR2 SNEGSKA (reference sequence). The CDR3 covers 15 residues. Written as DNA, the CDR3 is TGCAGTGCTAGAGACCCTAGGGCGGCCTCCTACGAGCAGTACTTC. Amino acids: CSARDPRAASYEQYF.

This clonotype was detected ten times or more. The chain is built from TRBV29-1 and TRBJ2-5; D is perhaps TRBD1 or TRBD2 (5 bases each). The length of the CDR3 is 11 residues. Looked up from germline, CDR1 is SQVTM and CDR2 is ANQGSEA. Between the trimmed V and J ends, which lost 3 bases and 8 bases, there was a span of 10 bases. CDR3: CSVDIGGTQYF. The CDR3 nucleotides are TGCAGCGTTGACATTGGGGGAACCCAGTACTTC.

This clonotype was found a few times. The chain is built from TRBV20-1 and TRBJ1-2; D ambiguous. V was pared by 2 bases and J by 4 bases, with 11 bases between. This CDR3 has 13 residues. Germline V gene lookup returns CDR1 DFQATT and CDR2 SNEGSKA (reference sequence). The CDR3, as DNA: TGCAGTGCTAGAAGTCCGGGGTCCTATGGCTACACCTTC. Protein: CSARSPGSYGYTF.

In this sample, this clonotype turned up a few times. V gene TRBV4-1 combines with J gene TRBJ1-1; TRBD1 aligns across 7 bases. The CDR3 spans 19 residues. The germline gives CDR1 MGHRA, CDR2 YSYEKL. Trimming removed 3 bases from V and 0 bases from J; junction bases left unmatched: 16. The CDR3 region is CASSQELFSPGTVNTEAFF. The DNA for the CDR3 is TGCGCCAGCAGCCAGGAGCTCTTCTCCCCCGGGACAGTGAACACTGAAGCTTTCTTT.

The chain employs TRBV28 and TRBJ2-1; D call uncertain. The germline V and J ends were trimmed by 1 base and 8 bases, with 12 bases remaining between them. The CDR3 contains 14 residues. From germline, CDR1 is MDHEN and CDR2 SYDVKM. DNA of the CDR3: TGTGCCAGCAGTTTATTGAATAAAGGCGATGAGCAGTTCTTC. This encodes CASSLLNKGDEQFF.

The V and J genes are TRBV28 and TRBJ1-1; 7 nucleotides align to TRBD1. Germline-derived CDR1 and CDR2 are MDHEN and SYDVKM. The V and J ends lost 8 bases and 1 base, in that order; junction bases with no gene match: 10. The CDR3 is made up of 15 amino acids. CDR3 DNA: TGTGCCAGCGGGGGGGGGACAGCCGGGAACACTGAAGCTTTCTTT. It specifies CASGGGTAGNTEAFF.

This clonotype occurred many times. The chain carries TRBV2 and TRBJ2-5; 16 nucleotides align to TRBD2. There are 15 residues in the CDR3. Germline CDR1 reads SNHLY; CDR2 reads FYNNEI. Trimming removed 7 bases from V and 5 bases from J; junction bases left unmatched: 4. The DNA for the CDR3 is TGTGCCAGCATCGGGACTAGCGGGAGGGGGGAGACCCAGTACTTC. Translating gives CASIGTSGRGETQYF. The full variable domain, completed using reference TRBV2 and TRBJ2-5, is EPEVTQTPSHQVTQMGQEVILRCVPISNHLYFYWYRQILGQKVEFLVSFYNNEISEKSEIFDDQFSVERPDGSNFTLKIRSTKLEDSAMYFCASIGTSGRGETQYFGPGTRLLVL.

This clonotype has at least ten counts. This rearrangement joins TRBV19 to TRBJ2-6; possibly TRBD2 for D (5 bases). Trimming left V 10 bases short and J 0 bases short, with 10 bases between. CDR3 length equals 14 residues. Germline CDR1 and CDR2: LNHDA and SQIVND (reference sequence). CDR3 protein: CAIGGLSGANVLTF. The CDR3 region has the DNA TGTGCCATCGGAGGACTCTCTGGGGCCAACGTCCTGACTTTC.

This clonotype was counted at least ten times. This chain links TRBV2 with TRBJ1-4; D call uncertain. V gave up 6 bases and J gave up 7 bases, with 12 bases separating them. CDR3 length equals 13 residues. Germline V CDR1 and CDR2: SNHLY, FYNNEI. CDR3 nucleotides: TGTGCCAGCAGGGGTGGACTCGGTGAAAAACTGTTTTTT. This gives the protein CASRGGLGEKLFF. Full variable domain (outside the CDR3, taken from reference TRBV2 and TRBJ1-4): EPEVTQTPSHQVTQMGQEVILRCVPISNHLYFYWYRQILGQKVEFLVSFYNNEISEKSEIFDDQFSVERPDGSNFTLKIRSTKLEDSAMYFCASRGGLGEKLFFGSGTQLSVL.

The rearrangement joins TRBV5-5 to TRBJ1-1; D remains unclear. V dropped 1 base and J dropped 0 bases, with 10 bases sitting between them. The CDR3 contains 15 residues. Germline CDR1 and CDR2: SGHKS and YYEKEE (reference sequence). The CDR3 DNA reads as TGTGCCAGCAGCTTGTGGGAGGGTATGAACACTGAAGCTTTCTTT. Translated: CASSLWEGMNTEAFF.

This clonotype was detected ten times or more. This rearrangement joins TRBV29-1 to TRBJ2-2; 7 bases fit TRBD1. Germline trimming cut 4 bases from V and 8 bases from J; bases unmatched to any gene: 4. The CDR3 loop spans 12 amino acids. Per the germline V gene, CDR1 is SQVTM and CDR2 is ANQGSEA. The CDR3 DNA reads as TGCAGCGTTGTAGGGGACAGAGGGGAGCTGTTTTTT. It encodes CSVVGDRGELFF.

In this sample, this clonotype turned up many times. The chain is built from TRBV27 and TRBJ1-5; 11 nucleotides agree with TRBD1. Germline trimming cut 4 bases from V and 6 bases from J; bases unmatched to any gene: 2. The CDR3 has 14 residues. Germline CDR1 is MNHEY and CDR2 is SMNVEV (reference sequence). For the CDR3, the DNA is TGTGCCAGCAGTTACGGGACAGGGGGTCAGCCCCAGCATTTT. It specifies CASSYGTGGQPQHF.

This sequence joins TRBV3-1 and TRBJ2-7; 7 bases line up with TRBD2. This CDR3 region has 16 residues. CDR1 and CDR2 (germline): LGHDT, YNNKEL (reference sequence). The junction had 12 bases not matched to a gene; V was cut back by 1 base and J by 6 bases. CDR3 nucleotide sequence: TGTGCCAGCAGCCAAGGGATTTCCAGCGGGACGCTCGAGCAGTACTTC. Its translation: CASSQGISSGTLEQYF.

In the case of this clonotype: A much larger clone differs by one base, so this may be a read error. This sequence joins TRBV10-3 and TRBJ2-7, with TRBD2 identical over 9 bases. The CDR3 is 14 residues long. CDR1 and CDR2 from the germline V gene are ENHRY and SYGVKD. The CDR3 spells CAIAGAGGPGEQHF. CDR3 bases: TGTGCCATCGCGGGGGCGGGAGGGCCCGGCGAGCAGCACTTC.

This clonotype appeared many times. This chain uses TRBV5-6 with TRBJ2-1; TRBD1 matches at 10 bases. This CDR3 has 15 residues. Germline CDR1 is SGHDT and CDR2 is YYEEEE. V shed 5 bases, J shed 7 bases, and the junction held 9 bases outside the gene matches. The chain's CDR3 is CASSPWTGGRNEQFF. CDR3 nucleotides: TGTGCCAGCAGTCCTTGGACAGGGGGAAGAAATGAGCAGTTCTTC.

The V gene is TRBV18, the J gene TRBJ2-7; 14 nucleotides match TRBD2. Germline CDR1 reads KGHSH; CDR2 reads LQKENI. The CDR3 has 17 amino acids. V gave up 2 bases and J gave up 3 bases; unmatched junction bases: 6. DNA for the CDR3: TGTGCCAGCTCACCAGCCAGACTAGCGGGAGGGAACTACGAGCAGTACTTC. This gives the protein CASSPARLAGGNYEQYF.

This clonotype was picked up a small number of times. The chain links TRBV19 to TRBJ2-1, with 7 bases fitting TRBD2. CDR1 LNHDA and CDR2 SQIVND come from the germline V gene (reference sequence). This CDR3 comprises 17 residues. The trim removed 5 bases at V and 2 bases at J, leaving 12 bases unmatched. The CDR3 spells CASSDLSSGPAYNEQFF. In DNA, the CDR3 is TGTGCCAGTAGTGATCTTTCTAGCGGTCCCGCCTACAATGAGCAGTTCTTC.

The chain links TRBV7-2 to TRBJ2-3; 9 bases align to TRBD2. Unmatched junction bases numbered 17, after V lost 4 bases and J lost 9 bases. Germline values: CDR1 SGHTA, CDR2 FQGNSA. This CDR3 spans 17 amino acids. As DNA, the CDR3 is TGTGCCAGCAGCTCTGCTCGTAGCGGGAGACAGGATGGAACGCAGTATTTT. The encoded protein is CASSSARSGRQDGTQYF.

This clonotype was recorded many times. The chain is built from TRBV6-5 and TRBJ2-7; 11 bases line up with TRBD1. This CDR3 has 15 amino acids. J gave up 4 bases and V 0 bases, and 2 bases lay outside the gene matches. The germline CDR1 and CDR2 sequences are MNHEY and SVGAGI. CDR3: CASSYSWDRGYEQYF. The CDR3 DNA sequence: TGTGCCAGCAGTTACTCGTGGGACAGGGGGTACGAGCAGTACTTC.

This clonotype has a count of ten or more. The chain links TRBV7-9 to TRBJ2-2, with TRBD1 matching over 9 bases. Germline CDR1 and CDR2: SEHNR and FQNEAQ (reference sequence). This CDR3 region has 16 residues. J gave up 0 bases and V 5 bases, and 4 bases lay outside the gene matches. The CDR3 bases are TGTGCCAGCAGCACAGACAGGGGGACGAACACCGGGGAGCTGTTTTTT. It translates to CASSTDRGTNTGELFF.

This clonotype was seen at least ten times. The V call is TRBV6-2 or TRBV6-3, the J call TRBJ2-7, with a tentative D call TRBD1 (6 bases). The CDR3 has 17 residues. CDR1 MNHEY and CDR2 SVGEGT come from the germline V gene. V dropped 2 bases and J dropped 4 bases, with 21 bases sitting between them. CDR3 sequence: CASSYGTGRGIGYEQYF. The CDR3 DNA sequence: TGTGCCAGCAGTTACGGGACGGGTAGGGGGATCGGGTACGAGCAGTACTTC.